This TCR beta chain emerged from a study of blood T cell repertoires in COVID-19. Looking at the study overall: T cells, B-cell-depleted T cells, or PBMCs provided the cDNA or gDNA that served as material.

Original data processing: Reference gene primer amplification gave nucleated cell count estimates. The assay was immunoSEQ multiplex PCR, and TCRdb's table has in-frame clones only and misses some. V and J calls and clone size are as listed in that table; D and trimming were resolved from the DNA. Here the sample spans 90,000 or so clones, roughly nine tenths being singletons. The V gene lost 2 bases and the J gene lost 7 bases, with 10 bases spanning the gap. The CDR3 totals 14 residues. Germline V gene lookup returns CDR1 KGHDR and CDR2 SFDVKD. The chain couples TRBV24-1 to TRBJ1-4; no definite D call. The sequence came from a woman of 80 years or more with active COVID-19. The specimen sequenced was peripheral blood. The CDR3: CATSDSLGGEKLFF. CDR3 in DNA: TGTGCCACCAGTGATTCCCTGGGAGGTGAAAAACTGTTTTTT.